This T cell receptor beta chain was captured by sequencing in a study of T-cell memory formation after mild COVID-19. Study-wide results and limits: In pre-infection memory, a portion of responding clones appeared, which suggested that cross-reactive memory joined.

Each CDR3 protein gets one entry after TCRdb re-called the 5' RACE reads with MiXCR. Among hundreds of thousands of distinct CDR3 sequences listed, 20% to 25% were seen once. A word on this clonotype: What it binds is unknown.

The germline CDR1 and CDR2 sequences are SGHRS and YFSETQ. The CDR3 extends over 16 amino acids. J lost 2 bases, V lost 3 bases, and 6 bases had no gene match. The sequencing input was PBMCs or a T cell subset sorted from them (not recorded which). The rearrangement uses TRBV5-1 and TRBJ2-5; TRBD2 agrees at 11 bases. This clonotype was sampled from a man younger than 35 who had mild COVID-19 (a few samples of this study predate the infection). Cell type and time point are not known. CDR3 bases: TGCGCCAGCAGCTCAACGACTAGCGGGGATCAAGAGACCCAGTACTTC. Translating it yields CASSSTTSGDQETQYF.